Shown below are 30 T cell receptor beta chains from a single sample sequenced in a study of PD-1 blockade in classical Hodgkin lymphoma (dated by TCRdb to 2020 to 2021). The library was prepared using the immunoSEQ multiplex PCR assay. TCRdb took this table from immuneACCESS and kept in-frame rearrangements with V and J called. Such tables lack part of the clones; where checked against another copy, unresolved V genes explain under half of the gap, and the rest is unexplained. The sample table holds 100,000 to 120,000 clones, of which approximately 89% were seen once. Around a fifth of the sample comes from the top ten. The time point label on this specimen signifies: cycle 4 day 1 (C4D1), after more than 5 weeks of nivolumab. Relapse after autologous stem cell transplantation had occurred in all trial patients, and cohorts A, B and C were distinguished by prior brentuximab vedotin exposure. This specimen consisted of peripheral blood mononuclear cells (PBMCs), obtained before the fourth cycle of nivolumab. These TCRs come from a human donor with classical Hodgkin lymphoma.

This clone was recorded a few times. This CDR3 is CASSAREFPLYGYTF. The DNA of the CDR3 is TGTGCCAGCAGTGCCCGGGAGTTTCCCCTTTATGGCTACACCTTC. This sequence joins TRBV6-5 and TRBJ1-2; D gene unclear. V was trimmed by 5 bases and J by 5 bases, leaving 18 bases between them. The CDR3 extends over 15 amino acids. The germline CDR1 and CDR2 sequences are MNHEY and SVGAGI.

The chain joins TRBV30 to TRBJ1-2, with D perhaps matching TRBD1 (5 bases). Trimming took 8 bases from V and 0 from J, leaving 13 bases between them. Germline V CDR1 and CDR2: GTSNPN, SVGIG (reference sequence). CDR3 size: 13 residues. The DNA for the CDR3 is TGTGCCGGGCGGGGCAGTACTAACTATGGCTACACCTTC. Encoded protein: CAGRGSTNYGYTF.

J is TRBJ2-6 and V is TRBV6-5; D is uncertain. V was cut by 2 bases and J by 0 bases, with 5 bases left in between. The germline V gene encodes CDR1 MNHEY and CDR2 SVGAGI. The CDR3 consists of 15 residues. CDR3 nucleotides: TGTGCCAGCAGTTACAGTTCCTCTGGGGCCAACGTCCTGACTTTC. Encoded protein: CASSYSSSGANVLTF.

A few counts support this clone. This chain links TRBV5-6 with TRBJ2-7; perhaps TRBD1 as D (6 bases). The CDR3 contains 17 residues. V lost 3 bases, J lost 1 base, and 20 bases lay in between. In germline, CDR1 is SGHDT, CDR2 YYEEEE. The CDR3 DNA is TGTGCCAGCAGCTCCAACCTGGACAGATCTTTTTCCTACGAGCAGTACTTC. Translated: CASSSNLDRSFSYEQYF.

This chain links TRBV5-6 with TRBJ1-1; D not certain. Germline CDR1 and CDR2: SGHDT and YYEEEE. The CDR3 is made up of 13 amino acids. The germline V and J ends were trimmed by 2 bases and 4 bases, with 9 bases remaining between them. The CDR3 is CASSFGLSTEAFF. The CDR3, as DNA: TGTGCCAGCAGCTTTGGGTTGAGCACTGAAGCTTTCTTT.

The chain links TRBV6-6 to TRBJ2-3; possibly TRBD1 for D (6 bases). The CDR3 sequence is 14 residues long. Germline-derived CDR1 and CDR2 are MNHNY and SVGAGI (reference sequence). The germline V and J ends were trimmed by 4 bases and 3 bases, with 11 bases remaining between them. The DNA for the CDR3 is TGTGCCAGCAGTTCCCCAGGGGCGACAGATACGCAGTATTTT. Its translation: CASSSPGATDTQYF.

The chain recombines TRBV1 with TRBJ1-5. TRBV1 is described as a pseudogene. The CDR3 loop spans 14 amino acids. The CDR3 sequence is CTSSPEDGFQPQHF. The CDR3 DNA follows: TGCACCAGCAGCCCTGAAGACGGGTTTCAGCCCCAGCATTTT.

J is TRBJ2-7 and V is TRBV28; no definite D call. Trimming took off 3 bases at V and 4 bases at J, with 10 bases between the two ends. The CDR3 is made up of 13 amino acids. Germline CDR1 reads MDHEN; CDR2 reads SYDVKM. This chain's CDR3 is CASSLETLYEQYF. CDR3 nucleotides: TGTGCCAGCAGTTTGGAGACATTATACGAGCAGTACTTC.

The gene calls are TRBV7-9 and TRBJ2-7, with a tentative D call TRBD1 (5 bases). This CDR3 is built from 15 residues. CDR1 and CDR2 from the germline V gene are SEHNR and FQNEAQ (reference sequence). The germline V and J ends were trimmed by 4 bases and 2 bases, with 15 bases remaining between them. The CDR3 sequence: CASSSRGKSPYEQYF. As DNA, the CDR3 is TGTGCCAGCAGCTCAAGGGGCAAATCCCCCTACGAGCAGTACTTC.

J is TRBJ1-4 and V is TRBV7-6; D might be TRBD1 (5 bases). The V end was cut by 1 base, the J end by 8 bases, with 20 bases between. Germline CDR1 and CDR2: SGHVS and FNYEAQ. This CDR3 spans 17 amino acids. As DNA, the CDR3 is TGTGCCAGCAGCTTAGAGTCGTGGGGGGGAGGGCGCGAAAAACTGTTTTTT. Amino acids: CASSLESWGGGREKLFF.

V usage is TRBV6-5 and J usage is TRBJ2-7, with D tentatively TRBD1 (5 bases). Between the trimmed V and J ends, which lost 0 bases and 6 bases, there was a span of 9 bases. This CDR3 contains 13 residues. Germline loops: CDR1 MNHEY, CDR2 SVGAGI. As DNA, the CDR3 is TGTGCCAGCAGTTACTCGCATCAGGGCGAGCAGTACTTC. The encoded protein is CASSYSHQGEQYF.

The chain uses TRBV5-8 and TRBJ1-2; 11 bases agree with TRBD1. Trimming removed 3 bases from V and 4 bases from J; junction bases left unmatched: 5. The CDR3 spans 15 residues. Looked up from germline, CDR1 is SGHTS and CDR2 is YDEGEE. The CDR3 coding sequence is TGTGCCAGCAGCTCAGGACAGGGGGCTTTCTATGGCTACACCTTC. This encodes CASSSGQGAFYGYTF.

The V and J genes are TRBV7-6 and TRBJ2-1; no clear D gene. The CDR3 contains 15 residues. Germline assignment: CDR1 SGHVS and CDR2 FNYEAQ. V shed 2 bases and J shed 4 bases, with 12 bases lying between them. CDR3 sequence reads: CASSLSADTYNEQFF. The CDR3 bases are TGTGCCAGCAGCTTATCCGCAGACACATACAATGAGCAGTTCTTC.

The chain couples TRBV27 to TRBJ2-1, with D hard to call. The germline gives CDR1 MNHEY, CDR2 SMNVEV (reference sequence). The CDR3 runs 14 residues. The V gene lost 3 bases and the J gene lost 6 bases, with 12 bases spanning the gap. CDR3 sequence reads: CASSFGVGINEQFF. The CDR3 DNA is TGTGCCAGCAGTTTTGGAGTTGGTATCAATGAGCAGTTCTTC.

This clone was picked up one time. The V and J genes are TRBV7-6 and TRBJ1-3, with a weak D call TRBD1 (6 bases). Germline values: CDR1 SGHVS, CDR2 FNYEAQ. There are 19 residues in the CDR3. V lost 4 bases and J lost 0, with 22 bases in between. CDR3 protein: CASSSTRTAAPNSGNTIYF. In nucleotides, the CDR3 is TGTGCCAGCAGCTCAACGAGGACAGCCGCCCCAAACTCTGGAAACACCATATATTTT. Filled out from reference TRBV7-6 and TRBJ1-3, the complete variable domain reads GAGVSQSPRYKVTKRGQDVALRCDPISGHVSLYWYRQALGQGPEFLTYFNYEAQQDKSGLPNDRFSAERPEGSISTLTIQRTEQRDSAMYRCASSSTRTAAPNSGNTIYFGEGSWLTVV.

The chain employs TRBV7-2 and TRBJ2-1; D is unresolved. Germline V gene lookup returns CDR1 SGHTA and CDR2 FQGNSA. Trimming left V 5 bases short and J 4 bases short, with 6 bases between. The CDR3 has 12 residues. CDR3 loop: CASSASYNEQFF. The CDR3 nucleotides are TGTGCCAGCAGCGCATCATACAATGAGCAGTTCTTC.

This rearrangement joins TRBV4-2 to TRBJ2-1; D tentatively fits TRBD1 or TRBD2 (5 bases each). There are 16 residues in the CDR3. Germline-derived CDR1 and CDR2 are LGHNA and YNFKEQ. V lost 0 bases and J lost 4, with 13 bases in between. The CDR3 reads CASSQDEGTQYNEQFF. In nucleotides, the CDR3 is TGTGCCAGCAGCCAAGATGAGGGGACCCAGTACAATGAGCAGTTCTTC.

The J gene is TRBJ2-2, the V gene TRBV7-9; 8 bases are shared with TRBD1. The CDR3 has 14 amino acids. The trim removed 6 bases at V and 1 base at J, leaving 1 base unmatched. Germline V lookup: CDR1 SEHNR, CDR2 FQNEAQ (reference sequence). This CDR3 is CASRGTGNTGELFF. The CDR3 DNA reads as TGTGCCAGCAGGGGGACAGGGAACACCGGGGAGCTGTTTTTT.

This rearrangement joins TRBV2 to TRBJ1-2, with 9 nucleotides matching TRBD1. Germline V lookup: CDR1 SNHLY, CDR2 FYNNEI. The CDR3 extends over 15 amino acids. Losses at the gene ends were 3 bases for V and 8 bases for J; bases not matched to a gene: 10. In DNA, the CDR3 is TGTGCCAGCAGTGATTTACGGACAGGGGTCGACGGCTACACCTTC. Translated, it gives CASSDLRTGVDGYTF.

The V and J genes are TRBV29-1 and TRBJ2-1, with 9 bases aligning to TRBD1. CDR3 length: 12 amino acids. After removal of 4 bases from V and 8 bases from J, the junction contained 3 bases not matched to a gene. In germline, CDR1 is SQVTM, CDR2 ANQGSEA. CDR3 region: CSVVGQGDEQFF. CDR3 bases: TGCAGCGTTGTGGGACAGGGCGATGAGCAGTTCTTC.

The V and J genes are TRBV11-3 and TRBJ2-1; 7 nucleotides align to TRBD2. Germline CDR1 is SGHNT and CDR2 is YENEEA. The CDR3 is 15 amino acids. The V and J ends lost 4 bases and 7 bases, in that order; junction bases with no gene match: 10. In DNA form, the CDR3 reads TGTGCCAGCAGCTCCGGGTCAGCGGGAAGAAATGAGCAGTTCTTC. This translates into CASSSGSAGRNEQFF.

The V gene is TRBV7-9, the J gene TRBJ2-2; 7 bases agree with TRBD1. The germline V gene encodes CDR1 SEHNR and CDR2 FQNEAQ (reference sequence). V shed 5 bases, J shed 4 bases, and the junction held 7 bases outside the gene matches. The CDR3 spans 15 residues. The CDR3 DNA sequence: TGTGCCAGCAGCAATGGACAGGTCTTCACCGGGGAGCTGTTTTTT. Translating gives CASSNGQVFTGELFF.

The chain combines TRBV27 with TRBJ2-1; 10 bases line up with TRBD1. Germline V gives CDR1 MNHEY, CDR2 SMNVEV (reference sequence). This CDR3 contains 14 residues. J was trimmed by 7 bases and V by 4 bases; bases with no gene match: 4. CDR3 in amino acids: CASSYRDRGNEQFF. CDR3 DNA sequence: TGTGCCAGCAGTTACCGGGACAGGGGTAATGAGCAGTTCTTC.

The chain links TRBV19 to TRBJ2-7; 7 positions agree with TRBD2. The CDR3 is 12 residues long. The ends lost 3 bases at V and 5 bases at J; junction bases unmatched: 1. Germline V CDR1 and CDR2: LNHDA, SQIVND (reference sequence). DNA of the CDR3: TGTGCCAGTAGTATGGGAGGGAACGAGCAGTACTTC. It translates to CASSMGGNEQYF.

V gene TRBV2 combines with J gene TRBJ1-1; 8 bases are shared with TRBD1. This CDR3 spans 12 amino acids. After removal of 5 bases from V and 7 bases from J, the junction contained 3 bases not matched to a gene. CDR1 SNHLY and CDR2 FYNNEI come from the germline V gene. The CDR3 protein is CASSIDRGEAFF. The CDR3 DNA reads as TGTGCCAGCAGTATAGACAGGGGTGAAGCTTTCTTT.

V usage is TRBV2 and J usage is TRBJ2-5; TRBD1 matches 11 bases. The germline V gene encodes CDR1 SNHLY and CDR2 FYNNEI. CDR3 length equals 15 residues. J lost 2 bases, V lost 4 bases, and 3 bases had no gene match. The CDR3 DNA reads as TGTGCCAGCAGTGGGACAGGGGGCAGACAAGAGACCCAGTACTTC. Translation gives CASSGTGGRQETQYF.

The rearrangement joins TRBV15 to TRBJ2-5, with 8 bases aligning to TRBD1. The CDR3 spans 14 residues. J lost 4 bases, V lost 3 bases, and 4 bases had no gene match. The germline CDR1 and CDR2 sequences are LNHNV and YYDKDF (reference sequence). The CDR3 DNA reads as TGTGCCACCAGCAGGGGGGACAGGACAGAGACCCAGTACTTC. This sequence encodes CATSRGDRTETQYF.

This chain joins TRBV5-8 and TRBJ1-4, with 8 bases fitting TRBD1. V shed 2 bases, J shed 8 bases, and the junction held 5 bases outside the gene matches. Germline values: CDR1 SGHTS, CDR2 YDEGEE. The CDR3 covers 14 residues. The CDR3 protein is CASSLGTGVEKLFF. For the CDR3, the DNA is TGTGCCAGCAGCTTAGGGACAGGAGTCGAAAAACTGTTTTTT.

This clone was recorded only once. The CDR3 region has the DNA TGTGCCAGCAGTGAAGTGGGTCACACTAAGGCTGAAGCTTTCTTT. The encoded protein is CASSEVGHTKAEAFF. The genes are TRBV25-1 and TRBJ1-1, with D hard to call. The V end lost 2 bases, the J end lost 6 bases, and 16 bases lay between the germline ends. The CDR3 runs 15 residues. Germline lookup yields CDR1 MGHDK and CDR2 SYGVNS.

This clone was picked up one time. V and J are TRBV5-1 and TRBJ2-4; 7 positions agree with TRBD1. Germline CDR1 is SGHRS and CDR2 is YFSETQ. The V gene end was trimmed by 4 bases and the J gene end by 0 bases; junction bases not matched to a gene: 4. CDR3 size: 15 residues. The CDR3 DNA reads TGCGCCAGCAGCCCGGGACAGTTAGCCAAAAACATTCAGTACTTC. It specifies CASSPGQLAKNIQYF.